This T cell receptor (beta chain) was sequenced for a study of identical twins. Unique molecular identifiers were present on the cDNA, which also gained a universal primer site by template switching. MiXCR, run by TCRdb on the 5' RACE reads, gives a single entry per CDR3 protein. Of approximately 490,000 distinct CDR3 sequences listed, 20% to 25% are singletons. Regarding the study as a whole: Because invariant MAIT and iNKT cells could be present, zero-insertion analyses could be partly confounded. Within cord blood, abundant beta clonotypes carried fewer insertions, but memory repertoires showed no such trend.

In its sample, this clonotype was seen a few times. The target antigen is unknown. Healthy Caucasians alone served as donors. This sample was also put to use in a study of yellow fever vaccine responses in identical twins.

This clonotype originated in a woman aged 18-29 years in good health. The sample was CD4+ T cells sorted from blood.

The CDR3 coding sequence is TGTGCCAGCAGGAGACATAGCGGGAGCCCCTACAATGAGCAGTTCTTC. Residues: CASRRHSGSPYNEQFF. V gene TRBV6-1 combines with J gene TRBJ2-1; 9 bases agree with TRBD2. The CDR3 consists of 16 residues. V lost 6 bases to trimming and J lost 2 bases; unmatched junction nucleotides: 8. The germline CDR1 and CDR2 sequences are MNHNS and SASEGT.